The 19 T cell receptor beta chains presented below share a single source sample, sequenced in a study of T cell responses to AZD1222 COVID-19 vaccine. Only in-frame clones appear in the TCRdb table, and some are missing; sequencing was by immunoSEQ multiplex PCR. The sample comprises roughly 170,000 clones, about 89% of which are singletons, and 1.9% rests with the top ten. The sequences come from peripheral blood, collected on day 0 of AZD1222 vaccination. These TCRs come from an adult in good health.

The table lists this clone with a few counts. V usage is TRBV5-5 and J usage is TRBJ1-6; 8 bases align to TRBD1. This CDR3 comprises 14 residues. The junction had 7 bases not matched to a gene; V was cut back by 0 bases and J by 14 bases. The V gene's germline CDR1 is SGHKS and CDR2 YYEKEE (reference sequence). The CDR3 DNA follows: TGTGCCAGCAGCTTGGGACAGGGGCATTCTACCCTCCACTTT. This encodes CASSLGQGHSTLHF.

V is TRBV7-9 and J is TRBJ2-3; D could derive from TRBD1 or TRBD2 (6 bases each). V lost 5 bases to trimming and J lost 3 bases, with 21 bases between them. This CDR3 region has 17 residues. CDR1 and CDR2 from the germline V gene are SEHNR and FQNEAQ (reference sequence). CDR3 protein: CASSITRGASMTDTQYF. In DNA, the CDR3 is TGTGCCAGCAGCATAACTAGGGGGGCCTCGATGACAGATACGCAGTATTTT. Looking up the rest from reference TRBV7-9 and TRBJ2-3 gives the full variable domain: DTGVSQNPRHKITKRGQNVTFRCDPISEHNRLYWYRQTLGQGPEFLTYFQNEAQLEKSRLLSDRFSAERPKGSFSTLEIQRTEQGDSAMYLCASSITRGASMTDTQYFGPGTRLTVL.

The chain joins TRBV7-8 to TRBJ2-7; 9 bases align to TRBD2. Germline CDR1 reads SGHVS; CDR2 reads FQNEAQ. V dropped 1 base and J dropped 3; count of bases not matched to a gene: 10. This CDR3 is built from 17 residues. The DNA of the CDR3 is TGTGCCAGCAGCTTAGTCCGCGCCGGGACTAGCTTCTACGAGCAGTACTTC. Translating it yields CASSLVRAGTSFYEQYF.

The chain recombines TRBV28 with TRBJ1-3; D is ambiguous. Germline assignment: CDR1 MDHEN and CDR2 SYDVKM. CDR3 length: 14 residues. Trimming took off 7 bases at V and 0 bases at J, with 10 bases between the two ends. The CDR3 DNA reads TGTGCCAGCATACGACGGAACTCTGGAAACACCATATATTTT. It yields the protein CASIRRNSGNTIYF.

This clone was seen only once. The chain has TRBV28 and TRBJ1-1; possibly TRBD1 for D (5 bases). V lost 10 bases, J lost 6 bases, and 12 bases lay in between. Germline loops: CDR1 MDHEN, CDR2 SYDVKM. This CDR3 contains 11 residues. The CDR3 bases are TGTGCCATCCTCGCAGGGTCTGAAGCTTTCTTT. Translating it yields CAILAGSEAFF.

This clone was observed a few times. V gene TRBV5-6 combines with J gene TRBJ1-6; 10 bases map to TRBD1. Trimming cost V 4 bases and J 2 bases; bases outside gene matches: 3. The length of the CDR3 is 16 residues. Germline lookup yields CDR1 SGHDT and CDR2 YYEEEE. CDR3 loop: CASSVDRGPYNSPLHF. CDR3 bases: TGTGCCAGCAGCGTCGACAGGGGGCCCTATAATTCACCCCTCCACTTT. Looking up the rest from reference TRBV5-6 and TRBJ1-6 gives the full variable domain: DAGVTQSPTHLIKTRGQQVTLRCSPKSGHDTVSWYQQALGQGPQFIFQYYEEEERQRGNFPDRFSGHQFPNYSSELNVNALLLGDSALYLCASSVDRGPYNSPLHFGNGTRLTVT.

The rearrangement links TRBV27 to TRBJ1-3, with 7 nucleotides matching TRBD1. V was pared by 3 bases and J by 0 bases, with 5 bases of the junction left unmatched. This CDR3 comprises 16 residues. Per the germline V gene, CDR1 is MNHEY and CDR2 is SMNVEV (reference sequence). This chain's CDR3 is CASSFRGMDSGNTIYF. The CDR3 nucleotides are TGTGCCAGCAGTTTCAGGGGGATGGACTCTGGAAACACCATATATTTT.

About this clone: The junction departs from the called germline gene at one end, perhaps through a read error. V is TRBV7-7 and J is TRBJ2-2; D may be TRBD2 (6 bases). In germline, CDR1 is SSHAT, CDR2 FNYEAQ (reference sequence). The CDR3 runs 15 residues. The DNA of the CDR3 is TGTGCTAGCAGCTCGACTAGTATTAAGGCCGGGGAGCTGTTTTTT. It yields the protein CASSSTSIKAGELFF.

This clone was found once. J is TRBJ1-1 and V is TRBV2; 7 nucleotides line up with TRBD1. With V trimmed by 8 bases and J by 0 bases, 9 bases remained unmatched. CDR1 and CDR2 (germline): SNHLY, FYNNEI. The CDR3 has 15 amino acids. The CDR3 DNA reads as TGTGCCAGCTTAGTAGGGGGCTCAATGAACACTGAAGCTTTCTTT. It yields the protein CASLVGGSMNTEAFF. Supplemented by reference TRBV2 and TRBJ1-1, the full variable domain reads EPEVTQTPSHQVTQMGQEVILRCVPISNHLYFYWYRQILGQKVEFLVSFYNNEISEKSEIFDDQFSVERPDGSNFTLKIRSTKLEDSAMYFCASLVGGSMNTEAFFGQGTRLTVV.

The count of this clone is one. The V gene is TRBV6-4, the J gene TRBJ1-3; D is possibly TRBD1 (6 bases). There are 15 residues in the CDR3. V lost 9 bases and J 0 bases, leaving 15 bases between the germline ends. In germline, CDR1 is MRHNA, CDR2 SNTAGT. The CDR3 coding sequence is TGTGCCAGGCCCGCGGGAGGGGGCTCTGGAAACACCATATATTTT. As protein: CARPAGGGSGNTIYF.

This clone is a singleton in its sample. The V call is TRBV3-1 (or the pseudogene TRBV3-2), the J call TRBJ1-6; D is undetermined. Germline V lookup: CDR1 LGHDT, CDR2 YNNKEL (reference sequence). V lost 1 base and J 0 bases, leaving 10 bases between the germline ends. This CDR3 contains 17 residues. CDR3 nucleotides: TGTGCCAGCAGCCAAGGGGTGGTCAGCTCCTATAATTCACCCCTCCACTTT. Translation: CASSQGVVSSYNSPLHF.

As to this clone: A read error may account for a junction end that differs from germline. The chain uses TRBV11-3 and TRBJ1-1; a possible D gene is TRBD1 (5 bases). The germline CDR1 and CDR2 sequences are SGHNT and YENEEA. The CDR3 runs to 12 residues. Here the CDR3 reads CASSLGGSGLVF. The CDR3 DNA is TGTGCCAGCAGCTTAGGGGGGTCAGGGTTGGTCTTT.

The chain joins TRBV10-2 to TRBJ1-1; D remains ambiguous. The CDR3 covers 13 residues. V lost 8 bases, J lost 1 base, and 11 bases lay in between. CDR1 and CDR2 (germline): WSHSY, SAAADI. The CDR3 DNA sequence: TGCGCCAGCGGTCATCTTCGGAACACTGAAGCTTTCTTT. This translates into CASGHLRNTEAFF.

V usage is TRBV30 and J usage is TRBJ1-6, with 10 bases fitting TRBD1. The CDR3 runs 14 residues. The V gene end was trimmed by 4 bases and the J gene end by 7 bases; junction bases not matched to a gene: 4. Germline CDR1 is GTSNPN and CDR2 is SVGIG (reference sequence). This CDR3 is CAWKGQGHNSPLHF. For the CDR3, the DNA is TGTGCCTGGAAGGGACAGGGGCACAATTCACCCCTCCACTTT.

The rearrangement joins TRBV9 to TRBJ2-7; 8 positions match TRBD2. Germline CDR1 is SGDLS and CDR2 is YYNGEE. J gave up 3 bases and V 3 bases, and 11 bases lay outside the gene matches. The CDR3 runs 16 residues. CDR3 residues: CASSAASGTSFYEQYF. DNA for the CDR3: TGTGCCAGCAGCGCCGCCTCCGGGACTAGTTTCTACGAGCAGTACTTC.

The chain combines TRBV5-5 with TRBJ2-3; maybe TRBD1 (6 bases). Between the trimmed V and J ends, which lost 6 bases and 2 bases, there was a span of 19 bases. The CDR3 is 16 residues long. Germline CDR1 reads SGHKS; CDR2 reads YYEKEE (reference sequence). This CDR3 reads CASTGFVGGATDTQYF. For the CDR3, the DNA is TGTGCCAGCACCGGTTTCGTTGGGGGCGCCACAGATACGCAGTATTTT.

This chain joins TRBV15 and TRBJ1-4; weak D call: TRBD1 (5 bases). Germline CDR1 is LNHNV and CDR2 is YYDKDF (reference sequence). This CDR3 has 17 residues. Trimming shortened V by 2 bases and J by 8 bases, and 21 bases separated the two germline ends. The chain's CDR3 is CATSRKPSLRQYEKLFF. The CDR3 bases are TGTGCCACCAGCAGAAAACCCTCTCTTAGACAGTACGAAAAACTGTTTTTT.

In this sample, this clone turned up once. The rearrangement joins TRBV7-2 to TRBJ1-6; D is perhaps TRBD1 (5 bases). Trimming pared 3 bases from V and 10 bases from J, leaving 22 bases between. Germline assignment: CDR1 SGHTA and CDR2 FQGNSA. The CDR3 has 17 residues. The CDR3 here is CASSFSRGIKGHSPLHF. The CDR3 region has the DNA TGTGCCAGCAGCTTCTCTAGGGGAATAAAGGGCCACTCACCCCTCCACTTT.

The rearrangement joins TRBV4-3 to TRBJ1-6; no definite D call. Trimming removed 0 bases from V and 1 base from J, with 16 bases in between. The CDR3 has 19 amino acids. Germline values: CDR1 LGHNA, CDR2 YSLEER. The CDR3 DNA reads as TGCGCCAGCAGCCAAGATTACATGGACCCTTCTTCCTATAATTCACCCCTCCACTTT. This translates into CASSQDYMDPSSYNSPLHF.